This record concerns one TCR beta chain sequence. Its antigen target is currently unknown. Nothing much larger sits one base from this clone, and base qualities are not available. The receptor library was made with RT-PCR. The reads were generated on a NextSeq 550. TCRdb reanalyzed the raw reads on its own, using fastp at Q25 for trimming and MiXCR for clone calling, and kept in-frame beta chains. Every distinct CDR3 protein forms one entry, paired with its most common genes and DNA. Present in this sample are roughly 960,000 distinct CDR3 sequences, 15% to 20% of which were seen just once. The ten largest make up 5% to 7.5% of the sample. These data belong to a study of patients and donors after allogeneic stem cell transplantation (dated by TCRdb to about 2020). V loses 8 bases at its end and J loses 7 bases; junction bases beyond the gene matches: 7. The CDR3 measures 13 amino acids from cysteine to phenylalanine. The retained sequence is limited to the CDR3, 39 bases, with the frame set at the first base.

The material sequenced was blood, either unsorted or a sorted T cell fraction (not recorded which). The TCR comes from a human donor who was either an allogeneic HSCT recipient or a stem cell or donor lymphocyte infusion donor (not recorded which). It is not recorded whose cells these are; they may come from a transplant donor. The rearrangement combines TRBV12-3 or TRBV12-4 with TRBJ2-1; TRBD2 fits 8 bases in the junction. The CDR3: CASGRLAWNEQFF. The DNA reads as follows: TGTGCCAGCGGTCGACTAGCGTGGAATGAGCAGTTCTTC.